One and the same sample provided the 6 T cell receptor beta chains below, sequenced in a study of blood T cell repertoires in COVID-19. TCRdb's copy holds only in-frame clones and misses some; the assay was immunoSEQ multiplex PCR. The table has 310,000 or so clones, 89% seen once. The specimen sequenced was peripheral blood. These receptors originate from a man between 18 and 29 years old who had recovered from COVID-19.

CDR3 DNA: TGTGCCAGCTCACCCCCTGGATTCGGGGGGAATCAGCCCCAGCATTTT. Its translation is CASSPPGFGGNQPQHF. The V and J genes are TRBV18 and TRBJ1-5; TRBD1 is a possible D gene (5 bases). V lost 3 bases and J lost 4, with 16 bases in between. Germline V gene lookup returns CDR1 KGHSH and CDR2 LQKENI. The CDR3 spans 16 residues.

This clone was picked up one time. The V gene is TRBV6-2 or TRBV6-3, the J gene TRBJ2-7, with D maybe TRBD1 (5 bases). V was clipped by 6 bases and J by 0 bases, with 12 bases between them. Germline-derived CDR1 and CDR2 are MNHEY and SVGEGT. The CDR3 has 14 amino acids. CDR3 protein: CASSDSPFSYEQYF. CDR3 nucleotides: TGTGCCAGCAGCGACAGCCCCTTCTCCTACGAGCAGTACTTC.

The chain joins TRBV11-2 to TRBJ1-1; TRBD1 matches at 7 bases. Germline-derived CDR1 and CDR2 are SGHAT and FQNNGV. V gave up 3 bases and J gave up 5 bases; unmatched junction bases: 6. This CDR3 comprises 14 residues. In DNA form, the CDR3 reads TGTGCCAGCAGCTTCAGCACAGGGGCAACTGAAGCTTTCTTT. This translates into CASSFSTGATEAFF.

This chain uses TRBV18 with TRBJ1-2; no clear D. V gave up 2 bases and J gave up 0 bases, with 7 bases separating them. The CDR3 extends over 14 amino acids. Germline V gives CDR1 KGHSH, CDR2 LQKENI. In nucleotides, the CDR3 is TGTGCCAGCTCACCAGGGAGAGCTAACTATGGCTACACCTTC. As protein: CASSPGRANYGYTF.

J is TRBJ2-7 and V is TRBV7-9; a possible D gene is TRBD2 (6 bases). Looked up from germline, CDR1 is SEHNR and CDR2 is FQNEAQ (reference sequence). The CDR3 is 15 residues long. Trimming shortened V by 1 base and J by 3 bases, and 13 bases separated the two germline ends. The CDR3 DNA sequence: TGTGCCAGCAGCTTAGATTCGGGGGACCACTACGAGCAGTACTTC. Translation gives CASSLDSGDHYEQYF.

The chain is built from TRBV19 and TRBJ1-1; D is unclear. V lost 5 bases and J 3 bases, leaving 22 bases between the germline ends. The CDR3 consists of 17 residues. From germline, CDR1 is LNHDA and CDR2 SQIVND (reference sequence). CDR3 region: CASSYPGSPVWDTEAFF. The CDR3 bases are TGTGCCAGTAGTTACCCAGGCTCCCCGGTGTGGGACACTGAAGCTTTCTTT.